This T cell receptor beta chain was obtained from a study of shared clonotypes between healthy human individuals. In this sample, this clone turned up once. Its antigen is undetermined. The naive CD8 population came from CD45RO-negative cells selected for CCR7, without terminally differentiated effector memory CD45RA+ cells. The CDR3 loop spans 17 amino acids. V gave up 1 base and J gave up 6 bases; unmatched junction bases: 6. Germline CDR1 and CDR2: MNHEY and SMNVEV (reference sequence). It was about 180 ng DNA, 30,000 or so T cell genomes, that sorted-subset replicate PCRs used. Using immunoSEQ multiplex PCR, the repertoire was profiled, and TCRdb retains in-frame clones only, with some absent. The sample contains about 2 million clones, about 95% of which appear only once. Study-wide findings and caveats: Clonotypes shared by all four sorted-subset donors had higher generation probabilities than non-shared clonotypes. Although depth was large, rarefaction showed that sequencing of the sorted subsets was incomplete.

Material for sequencing was naive CD8+ T cells sorted from blood. The clonotype comes from a man between 18 and 35 years old in good health. The gene calls are TRBV27 and TRBJ2-2, with TRBD2 matching over 12 bases. The CDR3: CASSLYLAGGPAGELFF. DNA of the CDR3: TGTGCCAGCAGTTTATATCTAGCGGGAGGGCCCGCCGGGGAGCTGTTTTTT.